The 28 T cell receptor beta chains given below trace back to one sample, sequenced in a study of T cell clones after liver transplantation. Sequencing was performed with immunoSEQ multiplex PCR; in TCRdb, only in-frame clones are kept and a portion is missing. The sample lists approximately 100,000 clones, around 84% seen once, with roughly 2.8% in the top ten. The source was CD4+ T cells from blood, collected 47 months after liver transplant. These receptors came from a human patient who received a liver transplant. Some T cells may be graft donor cells.

V is TRBV19 and J is TRBJ1-1; D unclear. The V gene lost 4 bases and the J gene lost 0 bases, with 6 bases spanning the gap. The CDR3 sequence is 13 residues long. Germline CDR1 LNHDA, CDR2 SQIVND (reference sequence). CDR3 loop: CASSSNMNTEAFF. CDR3 DNA: TGTGCCAGTAGTAGTAACATGAACACTGAAGCTTTCTTT. Full variable domain (outside the CDR3, taken from reference TRBV19 and TRBJ1-1): DGGITQSPKYLFRKEGQNVTLSCEQNLNHDAMYWYRQDPGQGLRLIYYSQIVNDFQKGDIAEGYSVSREKKESFPLTVTSAQKNPTAFYLCASSSNMNTEAFFGQGTRLTVV.

This sequence joins TRBV27 and TRBJ1-3, with unresolved D. V lost 6 bases, J lost 4 bases, and 10 bases lay in between. CDR3 length: 13 residues. CDR1 is MNHEY and CDR2 is SMNVEV in the germline V gene (reference sequence). The CDR3 sequence: CASRHPQGNTIYF. The CDR3 nucleotides read TGTGCCAGCAGACATCCACAGGGAAACACCATATATTTT.

The chain joins TRBV9 to TRBJ2-1, with D perhaps TRBD1 or TRBD2 (5 bases each). The CDR3 is made up of 19 amino acids. The germline gives CDR1 SGDLS, CDR2 YYNGEE. V was shortened by 0 bases and J by 8 bases, with 27 bases between the two germline ends. For the CDR3, the DNA is TGTGCCAGCAGCGTAGCCGCCGGGGCCCGCTTTTCACCCCCCCATGAGCAGTTCTTC. Amino acids: CASSVAAGARFSPPHEQFF.

V usage is TRBV27 and J usage is TRBJ2-3; TRBD2 matches at 9 bases. The junction had 17 bases not matched to a gene; V was cut back by 10 bases and J by 3 bases. The CDR3 sequence is 17 residues long. Looked up from germline, CDR1 is MNHEY and CDR2 is SMNVEV (reference sequence). CDR3 DNA: TGTGCCAACCACCTTCCCGTGCGGGAGGGCCAGACAGATACGCAGTATTTT. Its protein product is CANHLPVREGQTDTQYF.

This clone appeared once. The chain recombines TRBV7-2 with TRBJ2-5, with TRBD2 matching 8 bases. This CDR3 has 17 amino acids. Germline V lookup: CDR1 SGHTA, CDR2 FQGNSA. V trimming: 5 bases; J trimming: 3 bases; junction bases outside the gene matches: 14. In DNA form, the CDR3 reads TGTGCCAGCAGCCTAAACCCCCCTACTAGCGGCAAAGAGACCCAGTACTTC. It is translated as CASSLNPPTSGKETQYF. The whole variable domain, remainder taken from reference TRBV7-2 and TRBJ2-5, is GAGVSQSPSNKVTEKGKDVELRCDPISGHTALYWYRQSLGQGLEFLIYFQGNSAPDKSGLPSDRFSAERTGGSVSTLTIQRTQQEDSAVYLCASSLNPPTSGKETQYFGPGTRLLVL.

The chain uses TRBV7-3 and TRBJ2-1, with 13 bases identical to TRBD2. The germline V gene encodes CDR1 SGHTA and CDR2 FQGTGA. With 4 bases clipped from V and 5 bases from J, the junction kept 11 bases outside the gene matches. This CDR3 has 18 residues. In nucleotides, the CDR3 is TGTGCCAGCAGCTCTCCCGCCCCGGGACTAGCGGGGAACAATGAGCAGTTCTTC. Its protein is CASSSPAPGLAGNNEQFF.

This chain links TRBV7-7 with TRBJ2-7; the match to TRBD2 covers 8 bases. The CDR3 covers 15 residues. With 5 bases clipped from V and 2 bases from J, the junction kept 8 bases outside the gene matches. The V gene's germline CDR1 is SSHAT and CDR2 FNYEAQ (reference sequence). CDR3 residues: CASSPGGSGTYEQYF. The CDR3 DNA reads TGTGCCAGCAGCCCCGGGGGTAGCGGGACCTACGAGCAGTACTTC.

The CDR3: CASSTDSSNTEAFF. CDR3 DNA: TGTGCCAGTAGTACGGACAGTTCGAACACTGAAGCTTTCTTT. This rearrangement joins TRBV19 to TRBJ1-1; possible D gene TRBD1, 6 bases. With 4 bases removed from V and 1 base from J, the gap between germline ends came to 10 bases. The CDR3 extends over 14 amino acids. Germline lookup yields CDR1 LNHDA and CDR2 SQIVND (reference sequence).

This clone has a handful of counts. CDR3 nucleotide sequence: TGTGCCAGCAGGGCAAACGCGAACACCGGGGAGCTGTTTTTT. This sequence encodes CASRANANTGELFF. The gene calls are TRBV6-1 and TRBJ2-2; no reliable D call. The CDR3 length is 14 residues. Germline V CDR1 and CDR2: MNHNS, SASEGT. V was cut by 6 bases and J by 0 bases, with 8 bases left in between.

The chain recombines TRBV18 with TRBJ2-3, with 15 bases aligning to TRBD2. Per germline, CDR1 KGHSH and CDR2 LQKENI. This CDR3 is 17 amino acids long. With V trimmed by 6 bases and J by 5 bases, 9 bases remained unmatched. The DNA of the CDR3 is TGTGCCAGCTCCAGGACTAGCGGGAGGGCCAATGGAGATACGCAGTATTTT. Amino acids: CASSRTSGRANGDTQYF.

This clone appeared a few times. The V call is TRBV27, the J call TRBJ2-3; TRBD2 agrees at 7 bases. The germline V gene encodes CDR1 MNHEY and CDR2 SMNVEV (reference sequence). The length of the CDR3 is 16 residues. V dropped 0 bases and J dropped 2; count of bases not matched to a gene: 5. The CDR3 coding sequence is TGTGCCAGCAGTTTATCGGCTAGCGGTTACACAGATACGCAGTATTTT. Translated, it gives CASSLSASGYTDTQYF.

The rearrangement uses TRBV27 and TRBJ1-2; 8 nucleotides line up with TRBD1. This CDR3 has 15 amino acids. V lost 4 bases to trimming and J lost 1 base; unmatched junction nucleotides: 5. Germline V lookup: CDR1 MNHEY, CDR2 SMNVEV (reference sequence). CDR3 DNA sequence: TGTGCCAGCAGTTCCCGGACAGGGTTTAACTATGGCTACACCTTC. It codes for CASSSRTGFNYGYTF.

The chain carries TRBV7-6 and TRBJ1-4; TRBD1 is a possible D gene (5 bases). CDR3 length: 14 residues. The V gene's germline CDR1 is SGHVS and CDR2 FNYEAQ. V lost 4 bases to trimming and J lost 5 bases, with 11 bases between them. CDR3 amino acids: CASSSRAGNEKLFF. CDR3 DNA sequence: TGTGCCAGCAGCTCCCGGGCAGGGAATGAAAAACTGTTTTTT. Based on the CDR3 plus reference TRBV7-6 and TRBJ1-4, the full variable domain is GAGVSQSPRYKVTKRGQDVALRCDPISGHVSLYWYRQALGQGPEFLTYFNYEAQQDKSGLPNDRFSAERPEGSISTLTIQRTEQRDSAMYRCASSSRAGNEKLFFGSGTQLSVL.

The chain links TRBV5-8 to TRBJ1-5; D remains ambiguous. This CDR3 is built from 15 residues. V shed 5 bases and J shed 6 bases, with 18 bases lying between them. Looked up from germline, CDR1 is SGHTS and CDR2 is YDEGEE. Here the CDR3 reads CASSHGGRNVQPQHF. Written as DNA, the CDR3 is TGTGCCAGCAGTCACGGAGGCAGGAATGTTCAGCCCCAGCATTTT.

This clone appeared a single time. The chain recombines TRBV7-6 with TRBJ1-5; tentatively, D is TRBD1 (6 bases). V was trimmed by 1 base and J by 2 bases, leaving 6 bases between them. The CDR3 consists of 14 residues. The germline CDR1 and CDR2 sequences are SGHVS and FNYEAQ. The CDR3 region has the DNA TGTGCCAGCAGCTTAGGGACAGGCAATCAGCCCCAGCATTTT. As protein: CASSLGTGNQPQHF.

The genes are TRBV6-1 and TRBJ2-7, with 8 bases fitting TRBD1. The CDR3 extends over 15 amino acids. CDR1 is MNHNS, CDR2 SASEGT, per germline. The junction had 12 bases not matched to a gene; V was cut back by 4 bases and J by 7 bases. CDR3: CASSVDRGGPMEQYF. In DNA form, the CDR3 reads TGTGCCAGCAGTGTTGACAGGGGAGGACCCATGGAGCAGTACTTC.

V gene TRBV5-5 combines with J gene TRBJ2-7; tentatively, D is TRBD1 or TRBD2 (6 bases each). Germline CDR1 SGHKS, CDR2 YYEKEE (reference sequence). Trimming left V 3 bases short and J 5 bases short, with 18 bases between. The CDR3 runs to 15 residues. CDR3 nucleotides: TGTGCCAGCAGCTCATTACAGGGACTTCGGCACGAGCAGTACTTC. It encodes CASSSLQGLRHEQYF.

The chain is built from TRBV19 and TRBJ1-3; unclear D gene. The V end lost 6 bases, the J end lost 0 bases, and 6 bases lay between the germline ends. The CDR3 is 13 amino acids. The germline gives CDR1 LNHDA, CDR2 SQIVND (reference sequence). Here the CDR3 DNA reads TGTGCCAGTAGGTTGAACTCTGGAAACACCATATATTTT. Amino acids: CASRLNSGNTIYF.

The gene calls are TRBV30 and TRBJ1-4; 8 bases match TRBD1. Losses at the gene ends were 7 bases for V and 5 bases for J; bases not matched to a gene: 18. Germline V gene lookup returns CDR1 GTSNPN and CDR2 SVGIG (reference sequence). CDR3 size: 17 residues. The CDR3 region has the DNA TGTGCCTCGGACAGGGCCTCGGTTTTAGGTTTGAATGAAAAACTGTTTTTT. This codes for CASDRASVLGLNEKLFF.

The chain couples TRBV5-1 to TRBJ1-1; 9 nucleotides align to TRBD1. This CDR3 region has 14 residues. Germline assignment: CDR1 SGHRS and CDR2 YFSETQ. With V trimmed by 4 bases and J by 6 bases, 7 bases remained unmatched. CDR3 sequence: CASSRRTGEAEAFF. The CDR3 DNA follows: TGCGCCAGCAGCCGCCGGACAGGGGAAGCTGAAGCTTTCTTT.

This chain uses TRBV4-1 with TRBJ1-4, with unresolved D. Looked up from germline, CDR1 is MGHRA and CDR2 is YSYEKL. The CDR3 loop spans 17 amino acids. V was shortened by 1 base and J by 3 bases, with 15 bases between the two germline ends. Here the CDR3 reads CASSQGGLGRPNEKLFF. The CDR3 region has the DNA TGCGCCAGCAGCCAAGGGGGATTAGGGAGACCTAATGAAAAACTGTTTTTT.

This clone was seen a single time. V is TRBV5-6 and J is TRBJ1-1; no reliable D call. Trimming removed 1 base from V and 0 bases from J, with 7 bases in between. Germline-derived CDR1 and CDR2 are SGHDT and YYEEEE. CDR3 length: 14 amino acids. CDR3 amino acids: CASSLYGMNTEAFF. CDR3 in DNA: TGTGCCAGCAGCTTGTACGGCATGAACACTGAAGCTTTCTTT. The whole variable domain, filled in from reference TRBV5-6 and TRBJ1-1, reads DAGVTQSPTHLIKTRGQQVTLRCSPKSGHDTVSWYQQALGQGPQFIFQYYEEEERQRGNFPDRFSGHQFPNYSSELNVNALLLGDSALYLCASSLYGMNTEAFFGQGTRLTVV.

The V and J genes are TRBV28 and TRBJ1-2, with a weak D call TRBD1 (6 bases). Germline V gene sequence: CDR1 MDHEN, CDR2 SYDVKM. The CDR3 contains 16 residues. V was cut by 4 bases and J by 3 bases, with 18 bases left in between. CDR3 residues: CASSSGLGAMDYGYTF. CDR3 nucleotides: TGTGCCAGCAGTTCCGGACTGGGGGCCATGGACTATGGCTACACCTTC.

The rearrangement joins TRBV2 to TRBJ2-2; 7 nucleotides line up with TRBD2. The germline gives CDR1 SNHLY, CDR2 FYNNEI. There are 14 residues in the CDR3. The trim removed 7 bases at V and 1 base at J, leaving 3 bases unmatched. The CDR3 spells CASNQRGNTGELFF. The DNA of the CDR3 is TGTGCCAGCAATCAGCGGGGGAACACCGGGGAGCTGTTTTTT. Full variable domain (missing parts from reference TRBV2 and TRBJ2-2): EPEVTQTPSHQVTQMGQEVILRCVPISNHLYFYWYRQILGQKVEFLVSFYNNEISEKSEIFDDQFSVERPDGSNFTLKIRSTKLEDSAMYFCASNQRGNTGELFFGEGSRLTVL.

This clone was found once. The V call is TRBV13, the J call TRBJ1-1; D is perhaps TRBD1 (5 bases). Germline CDR1 reads PRHDT; CDR2 reads FYEKMQ (reference sequence). V lost 5 bases and J 0 bases, leaving 10 bases between the germline ends. This CDR3 is built from 14 residues. This CDR3 is CASSRGTVNTEAFF. CDR3 bases: TGTGCCAGCAGCCGGGGGACTGTGAACACTGAAGCTTTCTTT.

This chain uses TRBV7-7 with TRBJ2-2; TRBD1 matches 9 bases. Germline CDR1 and CDR2: SSHAT and FNYEAQ (reference sequence). V shed 5 bases, J shed 1 base, and the junction held 8 bases outside the gene matches. This CDR3 is built from 17 residues. The CDR3 sequence: CASSRQGGQGNTGELFF. CDR3 in DNA: TGTGCCAGCAGCCGCCAGGGGGGACAGGGGAACACCGGGGAGCTGTTTTTT.

The chain is built from TRBV9 and TRBJ2-1; 11 nucleotides align to TRBD2. This CDR3 is 18 amino acids long. The junction had 7 bases not matched to a gene; V was cut back by 0 bases and J by 2 bases. Germline lookup yields CDR1 SGDLS and CDR2 YYNGEE. CDR3 nucleotide sequence: TGTGCCAGCAGCGTAGGTCTAGCGGGAGGCGGGGCCTACAATGAGCAGTTCTTC. Its translation: CASSVGLAGGGAYNEQFF. The full variable domain, completed using reference TRBV9 and TRBJ2-1, is DSGVTQTPKHLITATGQRVTLRCSPRSGDLSVYWYQQSLDQGLQFLIQYYNGEERAKGNILERFSAQQFPDLHSELNLSSLELGDSALYFCASSVGLAGGGAYNEQFFGPGTRLTVL.

V and J are TRBV19 and TRBJ2-2; D gene unclear. The germline CDR1 and CDR2 sequences are LNHDA and SQIVND (reference sequence). CDR3 length: 16 residues. The V gene lost 3 bases and the J gene lost 1 base, with 12 bases spanning the gap. In DNA form, the CDR3 reads TGTGCCAGTAGTATTAGGGCTGTTTTGAACACCGGGGAGCTGTTTTTT. Translated, it gives CASSIRAVLNTGELFF.